Here is one T cell receptor (beta chain) with its context. Its specificity is unknown. CDR3 length: 15 amino acids. Germline lookup yields CDR1 MDHEN and CDR2 SYDVKM. V shed 7 bases and J shed 3 bases, with 16 bases lying between them. The table came from immunoSEQ multiplex PCR; TCRdb's copy has only in-frame clones and leaves some out. The sample carries 500 to 750 clones, 20% to 30% recorded once. The data were obtained in a study of T cells in localized non-small cell lung cancer. Study-level results: The appearance of a median approximately 55 of the top 100 tumor clones was seen in adjacent lung. Those with higher blood T cell density had longer overall survival.

The sequence derives from a woman aged 40-69 years with stage I squamous cell lung carcinoma. The chain links TRBV28 to TRBJ2-1; D assignment may be TRBD1 or TRBD2 (5 bases each). The starting material was normal lung tissue next to the tumor, obtained before any cancer treatment. This CDR3 reads CASTRGSLGYNEQFF. The CDR3 DNA reads TGTGCCAGCACCCGGGGCAGTTTGGGCTACAATGAGCAGTTCTTC.